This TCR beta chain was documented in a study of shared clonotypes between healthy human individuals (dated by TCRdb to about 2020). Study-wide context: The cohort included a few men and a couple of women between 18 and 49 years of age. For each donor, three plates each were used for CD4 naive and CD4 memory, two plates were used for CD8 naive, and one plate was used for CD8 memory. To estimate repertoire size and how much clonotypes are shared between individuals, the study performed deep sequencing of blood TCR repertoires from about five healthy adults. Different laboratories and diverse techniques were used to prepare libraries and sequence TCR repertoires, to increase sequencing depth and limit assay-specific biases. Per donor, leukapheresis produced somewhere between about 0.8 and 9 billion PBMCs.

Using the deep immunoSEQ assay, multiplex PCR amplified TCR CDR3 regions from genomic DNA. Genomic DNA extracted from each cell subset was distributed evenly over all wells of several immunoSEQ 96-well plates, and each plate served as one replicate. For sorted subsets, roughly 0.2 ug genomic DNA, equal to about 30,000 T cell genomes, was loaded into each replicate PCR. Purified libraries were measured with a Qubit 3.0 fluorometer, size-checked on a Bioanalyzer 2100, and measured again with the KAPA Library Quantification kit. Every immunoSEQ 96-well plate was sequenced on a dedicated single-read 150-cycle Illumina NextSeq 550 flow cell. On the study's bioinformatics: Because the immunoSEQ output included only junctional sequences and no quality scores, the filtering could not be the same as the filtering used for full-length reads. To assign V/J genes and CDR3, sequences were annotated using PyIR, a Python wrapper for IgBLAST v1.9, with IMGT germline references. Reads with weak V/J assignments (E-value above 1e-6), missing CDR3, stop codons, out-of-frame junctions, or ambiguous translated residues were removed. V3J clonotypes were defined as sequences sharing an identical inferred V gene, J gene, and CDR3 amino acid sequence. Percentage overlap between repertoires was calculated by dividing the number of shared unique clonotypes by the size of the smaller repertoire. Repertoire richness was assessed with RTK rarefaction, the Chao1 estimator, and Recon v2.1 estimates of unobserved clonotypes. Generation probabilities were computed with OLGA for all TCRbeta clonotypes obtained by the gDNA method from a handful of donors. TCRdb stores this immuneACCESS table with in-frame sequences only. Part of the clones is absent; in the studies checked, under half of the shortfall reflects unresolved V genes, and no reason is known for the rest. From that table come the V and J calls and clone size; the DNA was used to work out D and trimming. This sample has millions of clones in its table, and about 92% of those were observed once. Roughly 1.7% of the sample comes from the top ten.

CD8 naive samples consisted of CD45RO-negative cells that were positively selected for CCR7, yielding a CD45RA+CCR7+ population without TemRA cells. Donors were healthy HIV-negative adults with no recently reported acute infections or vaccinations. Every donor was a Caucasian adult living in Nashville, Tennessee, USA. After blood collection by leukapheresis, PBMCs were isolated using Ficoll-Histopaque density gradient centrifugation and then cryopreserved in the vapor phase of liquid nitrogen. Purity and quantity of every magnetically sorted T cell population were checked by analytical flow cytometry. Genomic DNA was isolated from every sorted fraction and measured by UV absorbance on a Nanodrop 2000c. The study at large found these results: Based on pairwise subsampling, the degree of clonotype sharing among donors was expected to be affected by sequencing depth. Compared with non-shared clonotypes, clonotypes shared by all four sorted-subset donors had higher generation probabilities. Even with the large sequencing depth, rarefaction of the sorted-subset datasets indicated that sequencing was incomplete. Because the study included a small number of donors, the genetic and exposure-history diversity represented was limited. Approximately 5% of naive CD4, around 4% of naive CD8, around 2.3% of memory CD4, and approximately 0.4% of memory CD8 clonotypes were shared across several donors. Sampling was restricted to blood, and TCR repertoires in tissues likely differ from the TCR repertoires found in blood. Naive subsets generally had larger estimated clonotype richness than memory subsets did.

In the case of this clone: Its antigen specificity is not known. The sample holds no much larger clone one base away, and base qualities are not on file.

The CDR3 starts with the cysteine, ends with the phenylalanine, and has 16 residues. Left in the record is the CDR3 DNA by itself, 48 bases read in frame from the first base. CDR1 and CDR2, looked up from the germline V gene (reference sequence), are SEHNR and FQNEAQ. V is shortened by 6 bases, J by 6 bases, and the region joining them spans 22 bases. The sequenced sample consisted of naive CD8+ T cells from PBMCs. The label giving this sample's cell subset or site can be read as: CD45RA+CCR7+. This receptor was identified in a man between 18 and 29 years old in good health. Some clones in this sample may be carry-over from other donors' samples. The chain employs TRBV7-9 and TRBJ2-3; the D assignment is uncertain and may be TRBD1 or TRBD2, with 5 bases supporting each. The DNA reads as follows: TGTGCCAGCAGACCCAGGCCGGGACGGAGTACGGATACGCAGTATTTT. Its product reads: CASRPRPGRSTDTQYF.